The sequence of this T cell receptor beta chain was determined in a study of T cell responses to AZD1222 COVID-19 vaccine. Whole-study findings and limits: Spike-specific TCR breadth and depth rose after two AZD1222 doses. It was only a handful of AZD1222 recipients who were seropositive at baseline. Donors in the cohort were predominantly white British and more often female, and clonal diversity was possibly underestimated.

Germline loops: CDR1 SGDLS, CDR2 YYNGEE. V was trimmed by 0 bases and J by 8 bases, leaving 14 bases between them. The CDR3 sequence is 14 residues long. TCRdb keeps only in-frame clones here, not all; method: immunoSEQ multiplex PCR. The sample has about 130,000 clones; around 89% are singletons. This clone came up once. Its antigen is undetermined. J is TRBJ1-1 and V is TRBV9; no clear D gene. Here the sequenced sample was peripheral blood, taken 28 days after the second AZD1222 dose. The sequence came from an adult who received the AZD1222 COVID-19 vaccine. Here the CDR3 reads CASSVVRTAVEAFF. Here the CDR3 DNA reads TGTGCCAGCAGCGTAGTTAGGACGGCCGTCGAAGCTTTCTTT.